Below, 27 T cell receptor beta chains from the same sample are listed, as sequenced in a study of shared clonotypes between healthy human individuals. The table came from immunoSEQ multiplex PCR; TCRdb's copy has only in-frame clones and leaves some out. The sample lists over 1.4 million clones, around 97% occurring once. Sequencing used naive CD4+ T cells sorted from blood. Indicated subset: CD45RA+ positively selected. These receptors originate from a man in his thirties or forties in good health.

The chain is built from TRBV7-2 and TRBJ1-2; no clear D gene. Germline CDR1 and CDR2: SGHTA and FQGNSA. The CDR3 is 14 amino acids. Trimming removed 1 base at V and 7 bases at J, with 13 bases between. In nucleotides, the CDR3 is TGTGCCAGCAGCTTAGATGCCGCCTTCTCTGGCTACACCTTC. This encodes CASSLDAAFSGYTF.

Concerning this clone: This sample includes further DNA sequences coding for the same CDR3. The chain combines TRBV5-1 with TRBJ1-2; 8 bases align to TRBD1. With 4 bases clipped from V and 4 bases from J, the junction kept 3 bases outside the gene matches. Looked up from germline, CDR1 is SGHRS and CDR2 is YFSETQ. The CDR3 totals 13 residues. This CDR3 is CASSLGTGYGYTF. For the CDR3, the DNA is TGCGCCAGCAGCCTTGGGACAGGCTATGGCTACACCTTC.

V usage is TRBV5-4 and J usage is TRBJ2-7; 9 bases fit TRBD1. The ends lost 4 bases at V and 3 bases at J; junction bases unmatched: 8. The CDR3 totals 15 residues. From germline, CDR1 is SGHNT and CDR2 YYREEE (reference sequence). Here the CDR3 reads CASSIGTGRDYEQYF. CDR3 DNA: TGTGCCAGCAGCATCGGGACAGGGCGGGACTACGAGCAGTACTTC.

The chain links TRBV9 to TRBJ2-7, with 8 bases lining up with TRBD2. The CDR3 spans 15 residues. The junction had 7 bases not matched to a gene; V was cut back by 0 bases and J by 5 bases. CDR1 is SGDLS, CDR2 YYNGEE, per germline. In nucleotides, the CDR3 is TGTGCCAGCAGCGTAGGACTCGGGAGGGCCCACGAGCAGTACTTC. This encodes CASSVGLGRAHEQYF.

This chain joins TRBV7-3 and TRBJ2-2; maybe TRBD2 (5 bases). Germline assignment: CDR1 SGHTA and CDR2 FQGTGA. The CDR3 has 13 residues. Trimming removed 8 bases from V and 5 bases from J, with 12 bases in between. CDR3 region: CASSGLTTGELFF. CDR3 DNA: TGTGCCAGCTCCGGACTTACTACCGGGGAGCTGTTTTTT. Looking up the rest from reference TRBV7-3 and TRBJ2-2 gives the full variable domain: GAGVSQTPSNKVTEKGKYVELRCDPISGHTALYWYRQSLGQGPEFLIYFQGTGAADDSGLPNDRFFAVRPEGSVSTLKIQRTERGDSAVYLCASSGLTTGELFFGEGSRLTVL.

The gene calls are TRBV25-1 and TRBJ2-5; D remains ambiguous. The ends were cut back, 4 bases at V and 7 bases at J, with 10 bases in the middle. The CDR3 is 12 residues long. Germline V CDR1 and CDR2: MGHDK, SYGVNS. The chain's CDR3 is CASSVSSGTQYF. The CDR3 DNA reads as TGTGCCAGCAGTGTCTCATCCGGGACCCAGTACTTC.

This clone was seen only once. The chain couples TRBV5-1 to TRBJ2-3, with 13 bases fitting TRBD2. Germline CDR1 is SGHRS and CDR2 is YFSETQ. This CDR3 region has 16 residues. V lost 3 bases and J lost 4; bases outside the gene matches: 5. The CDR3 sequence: CASSWTSGSDADTQYF. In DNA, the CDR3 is TGCGCCAGCAGCTGGACTAGCGGGAGTGACGCAGATACGCAGTATTTT.

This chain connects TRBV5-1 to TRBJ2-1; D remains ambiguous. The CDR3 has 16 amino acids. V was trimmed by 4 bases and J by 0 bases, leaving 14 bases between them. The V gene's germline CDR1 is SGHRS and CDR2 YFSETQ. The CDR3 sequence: CASSPLGLASYNEQFF. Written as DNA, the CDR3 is TGCGCCAGCAGCCCCCTTGGGCTTGCCTCCTACAATGAGCAGTTCTTC.

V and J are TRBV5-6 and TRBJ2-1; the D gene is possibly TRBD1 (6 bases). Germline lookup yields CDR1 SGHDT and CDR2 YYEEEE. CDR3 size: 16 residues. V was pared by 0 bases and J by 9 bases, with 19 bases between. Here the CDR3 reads CASSLDDRQSSSEQFF. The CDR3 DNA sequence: TGTGCCAGCAGCTTGGATGACAGGCAGTCTTCGAGTGAGCAGTTCTTC.

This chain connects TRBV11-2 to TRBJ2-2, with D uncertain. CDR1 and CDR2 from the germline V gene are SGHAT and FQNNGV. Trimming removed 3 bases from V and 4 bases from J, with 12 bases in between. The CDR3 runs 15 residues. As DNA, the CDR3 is TGTGCCAGCAGCTTGCAGTGGCAGAGCACCGGGGAGCTGTTTTTT. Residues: CASSLQWQSTGELFF.

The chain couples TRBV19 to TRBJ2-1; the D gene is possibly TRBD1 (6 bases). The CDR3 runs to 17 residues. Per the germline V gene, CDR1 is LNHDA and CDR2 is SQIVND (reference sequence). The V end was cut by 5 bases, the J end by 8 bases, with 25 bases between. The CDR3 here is CASSPLQGSSTTDEQFF. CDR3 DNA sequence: TGTGCCAGTAGTCCCTTACAGGGTTCCTCCACGACCGATGAGCAGTTCTTC.

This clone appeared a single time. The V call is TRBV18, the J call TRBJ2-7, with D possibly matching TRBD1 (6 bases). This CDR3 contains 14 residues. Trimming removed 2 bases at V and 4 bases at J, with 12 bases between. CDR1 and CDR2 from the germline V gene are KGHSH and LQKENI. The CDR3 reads CASSPDRTLYEQYF. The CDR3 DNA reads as TGTGCCAGCTCACCAGACAGGACTCTTTACGAGCAGTACTTC.

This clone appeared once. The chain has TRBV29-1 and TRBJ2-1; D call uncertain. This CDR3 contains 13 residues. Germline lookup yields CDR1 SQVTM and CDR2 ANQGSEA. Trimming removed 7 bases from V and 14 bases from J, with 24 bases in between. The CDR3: CSARIDDPFPEFF. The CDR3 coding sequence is TGCAGCGCCCGGATCGACGATCCCTTCCCCGAGTTCTTC.

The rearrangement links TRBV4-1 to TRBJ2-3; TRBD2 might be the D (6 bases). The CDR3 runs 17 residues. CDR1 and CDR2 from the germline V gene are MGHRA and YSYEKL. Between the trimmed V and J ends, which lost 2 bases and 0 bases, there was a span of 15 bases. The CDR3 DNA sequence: TGCGCCAGCAGCCAACTAGTCAGCGGGTCGAGCACAGATACGCAGTATTTT. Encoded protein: CASSQLVSGSSTDTQYF.

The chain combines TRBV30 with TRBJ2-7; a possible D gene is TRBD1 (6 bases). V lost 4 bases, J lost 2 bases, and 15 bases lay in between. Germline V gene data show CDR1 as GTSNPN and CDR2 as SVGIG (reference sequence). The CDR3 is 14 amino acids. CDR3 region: CAWTLTGITYEQYF. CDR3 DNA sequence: TGTGCCTGGACCCTGACAGGAATCACCTACGAGCAGTACTTC.

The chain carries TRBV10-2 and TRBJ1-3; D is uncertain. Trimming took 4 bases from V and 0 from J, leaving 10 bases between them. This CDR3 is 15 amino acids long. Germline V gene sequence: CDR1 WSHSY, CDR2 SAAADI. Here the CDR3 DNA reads TGCGCCAGCAGTGCGTTCCAGATCTCTGGAAACACCATATATTTT. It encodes CASSAFQISGNTIYF.

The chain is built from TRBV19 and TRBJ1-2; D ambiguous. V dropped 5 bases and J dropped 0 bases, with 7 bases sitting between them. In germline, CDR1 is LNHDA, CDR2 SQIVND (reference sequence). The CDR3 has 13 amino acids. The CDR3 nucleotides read TGTGCCAGTAGTTCGCGGGCTAACTATGGCTACACCTTC. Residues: CASSSRANYGYTF.

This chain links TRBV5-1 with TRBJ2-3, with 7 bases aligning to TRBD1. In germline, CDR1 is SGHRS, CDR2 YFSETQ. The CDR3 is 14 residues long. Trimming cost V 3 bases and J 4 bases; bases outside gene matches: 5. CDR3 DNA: TGCGCCAGCAGCTCGGGGACAGCGCCAGATACGCAGTATTTT. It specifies CASSSGTAPDTQYF.

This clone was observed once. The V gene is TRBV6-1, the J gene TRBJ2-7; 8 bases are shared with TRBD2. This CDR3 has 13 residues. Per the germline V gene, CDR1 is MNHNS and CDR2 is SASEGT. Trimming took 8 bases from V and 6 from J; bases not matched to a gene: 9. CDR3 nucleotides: TGTGCCAGCTGGCCCTACGCGGGGGGCGAGCAGTACTTC. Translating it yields CASWPYAGGEQYF.

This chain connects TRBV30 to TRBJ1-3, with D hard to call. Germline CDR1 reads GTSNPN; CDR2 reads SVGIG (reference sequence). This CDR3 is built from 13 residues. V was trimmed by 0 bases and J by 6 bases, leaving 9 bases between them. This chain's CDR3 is CAWSVGGTNTIYF. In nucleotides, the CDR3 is TGTGCCTGGAGTGTAGGCGGAACAAACACCATATATTTT.

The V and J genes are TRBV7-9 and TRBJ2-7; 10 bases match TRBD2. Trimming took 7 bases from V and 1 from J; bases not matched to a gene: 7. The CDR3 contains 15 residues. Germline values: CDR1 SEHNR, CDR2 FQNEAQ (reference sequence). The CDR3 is CASTPSGSYSYEQYF. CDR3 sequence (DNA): TGTGCCAGCACTCCTAGCGGGAGTTATTCCTACGAGCAGTACTTC.

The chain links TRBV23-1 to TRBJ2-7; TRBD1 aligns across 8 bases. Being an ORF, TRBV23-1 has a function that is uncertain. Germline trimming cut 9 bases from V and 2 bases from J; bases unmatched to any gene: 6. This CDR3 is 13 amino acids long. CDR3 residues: CARNSDRAYEQYF. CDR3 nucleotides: TGCGCCAGAAACTCGGACAGGGCCTACGAGCAGTACTTC.

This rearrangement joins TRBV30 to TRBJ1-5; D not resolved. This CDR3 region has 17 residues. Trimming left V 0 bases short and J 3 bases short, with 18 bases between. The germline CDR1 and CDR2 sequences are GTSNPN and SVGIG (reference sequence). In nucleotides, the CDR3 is TGTGCCTGGAGTGTACGACTGAGTCAGGCCGACAATCAGCCCCAGCATTTT. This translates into CAWSVRLSQADNQPQHF.

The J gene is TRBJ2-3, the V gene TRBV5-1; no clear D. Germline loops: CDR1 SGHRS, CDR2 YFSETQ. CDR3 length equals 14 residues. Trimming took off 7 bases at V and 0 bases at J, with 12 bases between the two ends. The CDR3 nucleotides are TGCGCCAGCGGCCCTACAGTTAGCACAGATACGCAGTATTTT. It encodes CASGPTVSTDTQYF.

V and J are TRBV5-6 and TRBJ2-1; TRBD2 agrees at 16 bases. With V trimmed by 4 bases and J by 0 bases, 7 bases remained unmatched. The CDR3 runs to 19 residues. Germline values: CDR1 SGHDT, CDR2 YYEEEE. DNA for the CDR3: TGTGCCAGCAGCCTGGGACTAGCGGGAGGGCCCAGCTCCTACAATGAGCAGTTCTTC. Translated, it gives CASSLGLAGGPSSYNEQFF. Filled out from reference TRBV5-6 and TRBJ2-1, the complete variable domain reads DAGVTQSPTHLIKTRGQQVTLRCSPKSGHDTVSWYQQALGQGPQFIFQYYEEEERQRGNFPDRFSGHQFPNYSSELNVNALLLGDSALYLCASSLGLAGGPSSYNEQFFGPGTRLTVL.

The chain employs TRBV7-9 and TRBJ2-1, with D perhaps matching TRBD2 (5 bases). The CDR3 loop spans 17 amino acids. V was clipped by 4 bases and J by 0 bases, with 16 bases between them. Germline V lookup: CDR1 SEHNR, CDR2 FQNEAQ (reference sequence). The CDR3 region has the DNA TGTGCCAGCAGCTCATACGGCGCGGACTCCTCCTACAATGAGCAGTTCTTC. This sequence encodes CASSSYGADSSYNEQFF.

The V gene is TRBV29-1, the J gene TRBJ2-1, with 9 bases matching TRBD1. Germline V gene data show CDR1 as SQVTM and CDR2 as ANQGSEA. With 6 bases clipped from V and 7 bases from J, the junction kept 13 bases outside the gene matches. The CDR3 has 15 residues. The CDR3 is CSVQAAGTGRNEQFF. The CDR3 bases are TGCAGCGTCCAAGCCGCCGGGACAGGGAGGAATGAGCAGTTCTTC.